A selection of T cell receptor beta chains follows, all from one sample in a study of T cell responses to AZD1222 COVID-19 vaccine. Sequenced by immunoSEQ multiplex PCR; TCRdb stores in-frame clones only, minus some. The sample comprises some 150,000 clones, approximately 90% of which are singletons, and about 3.7% rests with the top ten. Source: peripheral blood, taken on day 0 of AZD1222 vaccination. Receptors were obtained from an adult in good health. Both conserved end residues are part of each CDR3. The order of the fields is D gene, V gene, J gene, clone size, CDR3 DNA, CDR3 protein. A D gene is named only where the DNA matches it firmly. The listing skips clone size in some rows; elsewhere it reads once, few, many or a size class.

NA	TRBV5-1	TRBJ1-2	NA	TGCGCCAGCAGCTCCGGGGACGGAGTGCAGAGGGGCTACACCTTC	CASSSGDGVQRGYTF
NA	TRBV28	TRBJ2-1	NA	TGTGCCAGCAATCAAGGTCGGGAAATTGAGCAGTTCTTC	CASNQGREIEQFF
NA	TRBV9	TRBJ2-2	NA	TGTGCCAGCAGCGTAGACACGGGCCCATTGGGCACCGGGGAGCTGTTTTTT	CASSVDTGPLGTGELFF
TRBD1	TRBV3-1/TRBV3-2	TRBJ1-6	NA	TGTGCCAGCAGTCTCGGACAGGGATGGAATTCACCCCTCCACTTT	CASSLGQGWNSPLHF
NA	TRBV5-1	TRBJ1-4	NA	TGCGCCAGCAGTCGCGGGGCACCGACTGAAAAACTGTTTTTT	CASSRGAPTEKLFF
NA	TRBV6-5	TRBJ1-5	NA	TGTGCCAGCAGTTACTCGACGGACGATAGCAATCAGCCCCAGCATTTT	CASSYSTDDSNQPQHF
NA	TRBV5-1	TRBJ1-4	NA	TGCGCCAGCAAAAGTAGGGCAGTTTTCGGTGAAAAACTGTTTTTT	CASKSRAVFGEKLFF
NA	TRBV10-3	TRBJ1-3	NA	TGTGCCATCAGGGGTTACTCTGGAAACACCATATATTTT	CAIRGYSGNTIYF
TRBD1	TRBV29-1	TRBJ2-7	NA	TGCAGCGTAGGACAGGGATCCTACGAGCAGTACTTC	CSVGQGSYEQYF
TRBD1	TRBV30	TRBJ1-2	NA	TGTGCCTGGAAGGGGACAGCCTCATGCGGCTACACCTTC	CAWKGTASCGYTF
NA	TRBV18	TRBJ1-2	NA	TGTGCCAGCTCACCAGGTTTTGATAACTATGGCTACACCTTC	CASSPGFDNYGYTF
NA	TRBV4-3	TRBJ2-7	once	TGCGCCAGCAGCCAAGATAAGGTCAGCTCCTACGAGCAGTACTTC	CASSQDKVSSYEQYF
NA	TRBV6-2/TRBV6-3	TRBJ2-5	NA	TGTGCCAGCAGTTACCGGCAAGAGACCCAGTACTTC	CASSYRQETQYF
NA	TRBV5-1	TRBJ1-1	NA	TGCGCCAGCAGCGGAACGACCAGGAAAACTGAAGCTTTCTTT	CASSGTTRKTEAFF
NA	TRBV6-1	TRBJ1-2	once	TGTGCCAGCAGTGAAGTTGCGGGTTTGGCCTATGGCTACACCTTC	CASSEVAGLAYGYTF
TRBD2	TRBV4-1	TRBJ2-7	NA	TGCGCCAGCAGCCAAGGGTGGTGGCGGGGGGGGCACGAGCAGTACTTC	CASSQGWWRGGHEQYF
NA	TRBV3-1/TRBV3-2	TRBJ1-4	once	TGTGCCAGCAGCCAAGAGGCGGGTTTGACTAGTGGAAAACTGTTTTTT	CASSQEAGLTSGKLFF
NA	TRBV28	TRBJ2-7	once	TGTGCCAGCAGTTTCTCGGGCAGGTCCTACGCCTACGAGCAGTACTTC	CASSFSGRSYAYEQYF
NA	TRBV14	TRBJ2-6	once	TGTGCCAGCAGCCAAGTTACTCGCTCTGGGGCCAACGTCCTGACTTTC	CASSQVTRSGANVLTF
NA	TRBV28	TRBJ1-1	NA	TGTGCCAGCAGGCTGGGGAGGAACACTGAAGCTTTCTTT	CASRLGRNTEAFF
TRBD1	TRBV7-2	TRBJ1-1	NA	TGTGCCAGCAGCAGGTACGGGACAGCTGAAGCTTTCTTT	CASSRYGTAEAFF
TRBD1	TRBV19	TRBJ2-3	NA	TGTGCCAGCAGCAAGGACAGGGGGCAAGGTACAGATACGCAGTATTTT	CASSKDRGQGTDTQYF
NA	TRBV5-1	TRBJ2-2	NA	TGCGCCAGCAGCGCCTCCGGGGGGCGCTTCGGGGAGCTGTTTTTT	CASSASGGRFGELFF
TRBD1	TRBV6-2/TRBV6-3	TRBJ2-7	NA	TGTGCCAGCAGCCCGGACAGGGAGTACGAGCAGTACTTC	CASSPDREYEQYF
NA	TRBV6-5	TRBJ2-7	NA	TGTGCCAGTCGAAAGGGTAGGGCCCAGTACTTC	CASRKGRAQYF
NA	TRBV5-4	TRBJ1-6	NA	TGTGCCAGCAGCTTGGGGGCCACCAATTCACCCCTCCACTTT	CASSLGATNSPLHF
TRBD1	TRBV3-1/TRBV3-2	TRBJ2-1	NA	TGTGCCAGCAGCACCCGGACAGGGGAGAACAATGAGCAGTTCTTC	CASSTRTGENNEQFF
NA	TRBV7-9	TRBJ1-1	NA	TGTGCCAGCAGCCCCTCGGACGGCAACACTGAAGCTTTCTTT	CASSPSDGNTEAFF
NA	TRBV5-4	TRBJ2-1	NA	TGTGCCAGCAGCTTGGATATTGGGGATGAGCAGTTCTTC	CASSLDIGDEQFF
NA	TRBV5-6	TRBJ2-4	NA	TGTGCCAGCAGCCGCCCTACCTCAGGGCTCCTAGCCAAAAACATTCAGTACTTC	CASSRPTSGLLAKNIQYF
NA	TRBV6-5	TRBJ2-5	NA	TGTGCCAGCAGCCTACCGGGGACGAAGACCCAGTACTTC	CASSLPGTKTQYF
NA	TRBV30	TRBJ1-5	NA	TGTGCCTGGAGTGCTACAGATAGCAATCAGCCCCAGCATTTT	CAWSATDSNQPQHF
NA	TRBV27	TRBJ2-7	NA	TGTGCCAGCAGTTTCCGACGGTTCTCCTACGAGCAGTACTTC	CASSFRRFSYEQYF
NA	TRBV7-2	TRBJ1-1	NA	TGTGCCAGCAGCCTTACAAGGGTCGACACTGAAGCTTTCTTT	CASSLTRVDTEAFF
NA	TRBV23-1	TRBJ1-5	NA	TGCGCCAGCAGGCTTCCCGAAAAGGGCCAGCCCCAGCATTTT	CASRLPEKGQPQHF
NA	TRBV30	TRBJ1-2	NA	TGTGCCTGGAACCTGGACGAGGGGTGGCATGGCTACACCTTC	CAWNLDEGWHGYTF
TRBD1	TRBV5-1	TRBJ2-2	NA	TGCGCCAGCAGCGGCCGGGACAGGAGTTCCGGGGAGCTGTTTTTT	CASSGRDRSSGELFF
NA	TRBV21-1	TRBJ1-2	NA	TGTGCCAGCAGGTCTCGCCTCCCTTCTAACTATGGCTACACCTTC	CASRSRLPSNYGYTF
TRBD1	TRBV6-1	TRBJ1-5	NA	TGTGCCAGCAGTGAAGTGGGACAGGGTTATCAGCCCCAGCATTTT	CASSEVGQGYQPQHF